The rows below give T cell receptor beta chains drawn from one sample of a study of a mutant IDH1 vaccine in newly diagnosed glioma. Generated by immunoSEQ multiplex PCR, the TCRdb table keeps only in-frame clones and is missing some. The sample carries about 67,000 clones, more than 70% recorded once. The sequencing here drew on peripheral blood mononuclear cells (PBMCs), taken from a glioma patient treated with radiotherapy, temozolomide or both. The receptors were gathered from a woman aged 18 to 35 with glioma. Some clones in this sample may be carry-over from other donors' samples. Both conserved end residues are part of each CDR3.

CDR3 length	J gene	V gene	CDR3 protein
16	TRBJ2-1	TRBV9	CASSPSPIAGGWEQFF
14	TRBJ1-2	TRBV7-9	CASSPSWGPYGYTF
16	TRBJ2-7	TRBV10-3	CAIMDLAGSSSYEQYF
15	TRBJ1-1	TRBV30	CAWNSLGQGASEAFF
18	TRBJ2-5	TRBV13	CASSPKPGLAPLQETQYF
16	TRBJ2-1	TRBV5-1	CASSLGSRPLYNEQFF
15	TRBJ1-6	TRBV25-1	CASSFGTGANSPLHF
15	TRBJ1-1	TRBV27	CASSSPSDGVGKAFF
15	TRBJ1-1	TRBV5-6	CASSALDRANTEAFF
14	TRBJ1-2	TRBV27	CASSFKQGIAGYTF
14	TRBJ2-7	TRBV10-3	CAIKNQGSSYEQYF
16	TRBJ1-2	TRBV13	CASSLDWQVLNYGYTF
15	TRBJ2-7	TRBV28	CASSPGRGGPYEQYF
14	TRBJ1-4	TRBV5-4	CASSYRGPLEKLFF
17	TRBJ2-2	TRBV5-1	CASSFSGRALRTGELFF
13	TRBJ2-7	TRBV28	CASSRGGAYEQYF
14	TRBJ2-7	TRBV5-4	CASSFGGASYEQYF
13	TRBJ2-7	TRBV6-5	CASSLTSGYEQYF
15	TRBJ1-1	TRBV27	CASSYGAGMNTEAFF
17	TRBJ1-3	TRBV18	CASSPPGGRGSGNTIYF
16	TRBJ2-3	TRBV4-1	CASSQGGRGQSGTQYF
16	TRBJ1-2	TRBV4-2	CASSQGTGRANYGYTF
12	TRBJ1-3	TRBV9	CASSGAANTIYF
16	TRBJ2-3	TRBV5-1	CASSSRTILGVDTQYF
16	TRBJ2-3	TRBV4-1	CASSQEGTSGGSAQYF
13	TRBJ1-2	TRBV10-1	CASSETPDYGYTF
12	TRBJ1-1	TRBV29-1	CSVRVMNTEAFF
15	TRBJ2-1	TRBV5-1	CASSQSGTGYNEQFF
14	TRBJ2-7	TRBV7-9	CASSSRDSAVEQYF
12	TRBJ2-7	TRBV5-6	CASSLGTEREYF
13	TRBJ2-5	TRBV6-6	CASSDRGQETQYF
13	TRBJ1-1	TRBV2	CASELGVETEAFF
13	TRBJ2-2	TRBV14	CASSRLSTGELFF
18	TRBJ2-2	TRBV7-2	CASRMGLAGGTNTGELFF
13	TRBJ1-1	TRBV29-1	CSVADRVVTEAFF
16	TRBJ2-7	TRBV6-6	CASSLGRARNSYEQYF